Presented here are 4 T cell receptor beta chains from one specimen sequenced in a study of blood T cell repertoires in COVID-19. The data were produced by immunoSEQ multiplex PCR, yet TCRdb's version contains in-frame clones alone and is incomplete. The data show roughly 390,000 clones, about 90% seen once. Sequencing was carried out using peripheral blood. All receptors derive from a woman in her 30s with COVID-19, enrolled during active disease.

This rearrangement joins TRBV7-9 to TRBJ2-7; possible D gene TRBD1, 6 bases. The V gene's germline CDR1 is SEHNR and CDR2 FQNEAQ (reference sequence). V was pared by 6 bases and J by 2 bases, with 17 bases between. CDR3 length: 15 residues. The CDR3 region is CASRPGPTGPYEQYF. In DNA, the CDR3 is TGTGCCAGCAGACCAGGGCCTACAGGGCCCTACGAGCAGTACTTC.

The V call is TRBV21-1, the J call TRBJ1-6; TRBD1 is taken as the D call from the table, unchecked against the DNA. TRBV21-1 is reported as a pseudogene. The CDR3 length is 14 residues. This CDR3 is CATQGQGFNSPLHF. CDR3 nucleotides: TGTGCCACCCAAGGACAGGGATTTAATTCACCCCTCCACTTT.

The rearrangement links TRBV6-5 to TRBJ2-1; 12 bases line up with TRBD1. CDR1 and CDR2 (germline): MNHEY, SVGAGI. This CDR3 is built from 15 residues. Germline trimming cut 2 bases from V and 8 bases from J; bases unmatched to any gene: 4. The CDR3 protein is CASSYGTGGLDEQFF. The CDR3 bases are TGTGCCAGCAGTTACGGGACAGGGGGCTTGGATGAGCAGTTCTTC.

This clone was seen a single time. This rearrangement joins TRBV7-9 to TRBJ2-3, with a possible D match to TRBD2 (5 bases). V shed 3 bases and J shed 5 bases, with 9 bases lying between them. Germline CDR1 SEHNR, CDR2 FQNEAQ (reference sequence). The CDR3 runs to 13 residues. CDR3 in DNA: TGTGCCAGCAGCTTTCGGGATAGAGATACGCAGTATTTT. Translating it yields CASSFRDRDTQYF.